This T cell receptor (beta chain) was found in a study of graft-versus-host responses after intestinal transplantation (dated by TCRdb to the early 2020s). Regarding the complete study: The transplants that recipients received were multivisceral, liver-intestinal, or isolated intestinal. Every recipient was given anti-thymocyte globulin induction, then maintenance tacrolimus and steroids for approximately 3 years. After intestinal transplantation, graft-versus-host and host-versus-graft alloreactive T cell clones in the graft, circulation and bone marrow were tracked using bulk TCR-beta CDR3 sequencing. Alloreactive clones were identified by sequencing pre-transplant mixed lymphocyte reaction products and comparing these products with unstimulated pre-transplant donor and recipient T cells. A cohort of 24 intestinal transplant recipients, including one retransplant, was enrolled, and a few patients lacking pretransplant specimens were excluded. A peak of at least 4% donor T cells among recipient peripheral blood mononuclear cells was the definition used for donor T cell macrochimerism. Rather than being sequenced by the commercial service, samples from a few later patients were sequenced in-house on an Illumina MiSeq and processed with MiXCR.

Study-level results and caveats: GvH clones were detected in recipient bone marrow, and some of these GvH clones were observed earlier in ileal mucosa or blood, consistent with an intestinal mucosal origin. Peak levels of circulating GvH clones were associated with declines in HvG clones early after transplant. Patients with donor T cell macrochimerism had high GvH to HvG T cell clonal ratios in their allografts. The conclusions were limited by the relatively low number and heterogeneity of the intestinal transplant patients.

This clone has a single count. Which antigen it targets is not known. No base quality information exists; no much larger clone differs at one position. In the first month after transplant, blood samples were collected up to 4 times, and after that at least monthly when available. The CDR3 has 15 amino acids, counting the end cysteine and phenylalanine. Just the 45-base CDR3 DNA is kept, in frame starting at base 1. CDR1 and CDR2 were assigned from the germline V gene (reference sequence) as SGHNT and YYREEE. V is cut by 7 bases and J by 0 bases, and the space between the germline ends is 13 bases. The library relied on the immunoSEQ multiplex PCR assay. For most patients, genomic DNA was subjected to high-throughput TCR-beta CDR3 sequencing by Adaptive Biotechnologies. On the study's bioinformatics: Adaptive's ImmunoSEQ software was the source of the TCR sequencing data for over 15 patients, while a few other patients were processed with MiXCR and VDJtools. CDR3 nucleotide sequences shared by donor and recipient were removed because the origin of these sequences could not be assigned. To be classed as alloreactive, a clone needed at least 2-fold expansion over unstimulated cells and a minimum CFSE-low frequency of 0.002% (template counts) or 0.001% (read counts). Clones detected in sequenced pre-transplant spleen, lymph node, or MLR CFSE-low populations of the donor or recipient were defined as mappable. Cumulative frequency of alloreactive clones was calculated as a percentage of all sequences weighted by copy number. Entries here come from immuneACCESS through TCRdb and include only in-frame sequences with V and J called. Some clones fail to appear in such tables; in the studies checked, an unresolved V gene covers under half of the shortfall, and the cause of the remainder is unknown. V and J calls and clone size are copied from that table; D and trimming were computed from the DNA. In all, the sample holds around 54,000 clones, and less than 95% of those were seen once. Of the sample, around 5.1% is held by the ten largest clones.

This sequence was found in a human patient who received an intestinal transplant, so some T cells may come from the graft donor. The material sequenced was PBMCs, taken 662 days after intestinal transplant. The sequence is built from TRBV5-4 and TRBJ2-2; a tentative D call is TRBD1 (5 bases match). Here is the DNA: TGTGCCAGCGGCCGTGGGGCGCCGAACACCGGGGAGCTGTTTTTT. Translated, it gives CASGRGAPNTGELFF.